This T cell receptor beta chain was captured in a study of T-cell memory formation after mild COVID-19. Study-wide context: The study found TCR clusters largely donor specific.

TCRdb re-analysed the 5' RACE reads in MiXCR, keeping a single row per CDR3 protein. The sample shows about 470,000 distinct CDR3 sequences, nearly 25% of them seen only once. The CDR3 length is 15 residues. Germline loops: CDR1 MNHEY, CDR2 SMNVEV (reference sequence). V shed 6 bases and J 5 bases; nucleotides not matched to a gene: 9. The J gene is TRBJ1-5, the V gene TRBV27; TRBD1 matches 8 bases. The specimen sequenced was PBMCs or a T cell subset sorted from them (not recorded which). The receptor was isolated from an adult woman who had mild COVID-19 (a few samples of this study predate the infection). Cell type and time point are not known. The CDR3 sequence is CASRPLTGVDQPQHF. CDR3 coding DNA: TGTGCCAGCAGACCGCTGACAGGGGTGGATCAGCCCCAGCATTTT.